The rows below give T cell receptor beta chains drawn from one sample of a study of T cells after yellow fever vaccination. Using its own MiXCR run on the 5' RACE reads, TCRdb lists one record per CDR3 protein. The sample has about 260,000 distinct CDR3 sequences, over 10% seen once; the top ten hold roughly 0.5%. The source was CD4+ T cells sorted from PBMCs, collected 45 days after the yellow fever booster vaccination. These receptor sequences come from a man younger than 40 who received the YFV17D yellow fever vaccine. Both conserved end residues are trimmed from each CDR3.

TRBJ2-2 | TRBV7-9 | ASSLLVRGRNTGELF
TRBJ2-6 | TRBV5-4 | ASSLARGAGANVLT
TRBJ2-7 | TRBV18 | ASSPTSPIYEQY
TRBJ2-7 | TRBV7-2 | ASSLRQGPYEQY
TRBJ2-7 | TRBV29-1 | SVDSRPLSYEQY
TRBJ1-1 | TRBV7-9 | ASSSRVLTEAF
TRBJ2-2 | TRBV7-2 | ASSLVASGSSGELF
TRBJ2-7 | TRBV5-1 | ASSFGGLDSPYEQY
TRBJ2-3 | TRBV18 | ASSPSEGTDTQY
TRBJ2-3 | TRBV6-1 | ASSPNSRWADTQY
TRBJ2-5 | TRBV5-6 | ASSLAYTSGRGETQY
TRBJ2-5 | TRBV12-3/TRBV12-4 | ASQRWTEETQY
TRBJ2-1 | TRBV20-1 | SARGTHNEQF
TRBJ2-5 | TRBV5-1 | ASSLTFNQETQY
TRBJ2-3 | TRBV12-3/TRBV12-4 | ASSLSRGLATGDTQY
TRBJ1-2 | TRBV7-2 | ASSLTLADYT
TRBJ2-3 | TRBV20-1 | SARASGWDTQY
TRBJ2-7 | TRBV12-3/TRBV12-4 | ASSGIDRDSSYEQY
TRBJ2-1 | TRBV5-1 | ASSALAGVPNEQF
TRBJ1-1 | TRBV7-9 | ASSLDGFEAF
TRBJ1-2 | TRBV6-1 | ASRNTVFGGYT
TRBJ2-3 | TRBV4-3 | ASSQQGLAYTDTQY
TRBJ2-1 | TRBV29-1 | SGGTDDSNEQF
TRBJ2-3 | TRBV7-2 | ASSLSAGGGDTQY
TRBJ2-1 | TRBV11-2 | ASSSTRDSRQF
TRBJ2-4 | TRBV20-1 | SVGQGAGRAIQY
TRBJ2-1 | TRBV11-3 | ASSLDRLREQF
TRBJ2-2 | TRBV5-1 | ASSLADGELF
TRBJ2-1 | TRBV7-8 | ASSLLKGLRVDEQF
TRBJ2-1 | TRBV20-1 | SARPPSGGPGEQF
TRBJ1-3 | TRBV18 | ASSPFTRDPGNTIY
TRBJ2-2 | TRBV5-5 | ASSLLQGNTGELF
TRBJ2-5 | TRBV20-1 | SGAGLAGEAQETQY
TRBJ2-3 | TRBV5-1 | ASIAGASEDTQY
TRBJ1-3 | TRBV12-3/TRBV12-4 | ASTQPGFGNTIY
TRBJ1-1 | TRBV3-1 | ASSPGQEAF
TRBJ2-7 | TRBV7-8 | ASSVDRTSEQY
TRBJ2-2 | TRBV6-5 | ASSYSFTAHPGELF